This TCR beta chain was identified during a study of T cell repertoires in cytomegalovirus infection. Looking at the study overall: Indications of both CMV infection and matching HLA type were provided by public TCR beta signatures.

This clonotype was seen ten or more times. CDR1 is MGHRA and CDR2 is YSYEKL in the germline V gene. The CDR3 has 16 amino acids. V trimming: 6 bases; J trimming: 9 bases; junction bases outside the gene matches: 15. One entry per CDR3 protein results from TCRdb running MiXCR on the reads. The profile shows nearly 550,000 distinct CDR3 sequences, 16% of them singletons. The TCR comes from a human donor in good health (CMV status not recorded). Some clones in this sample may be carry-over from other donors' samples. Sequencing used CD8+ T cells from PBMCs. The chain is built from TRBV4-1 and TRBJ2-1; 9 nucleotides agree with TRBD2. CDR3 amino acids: CASRPREREVLGEQFF. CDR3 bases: TGCGCCAGCAGGCCCCGTGAGCGGGAGGTCCTGGGTGAGCAGTTCTTC.